The 29 T cell receptor beta chains listed next were all sequenced from one sample in a study. Treg sorting used a CD4+CD25+CD127-/low gate. MiXCR, run by TCRdb on the 5' RACE reads, gives a single entry per CDR3 protein. The table lists 30,000 to 35,000 distinct CDR3 sequences, roughly a quarter of them singletons. The sequencing sample was made of tumor-infiltrating Tregs sorted from the breast tumor. These receptors were obtained from a female donor with breast cancer.

This clonotype was counted ten times or more. The V gene is TRBV6-1, the J gene TRBJ1-5, with no clear D. The germline gives CDR1 MNHNS, CDR2 SASEGT. This CDR3 comprises 15 residues. The ends were cut back, 4 bases at V and 0 bases at J, with 10 bases in the middle. CDR3 coding DNA: TGTGCCAGCAGTGTCGTAATTAATAGCAATCAGCCCCAGCATTTT. It is translated as CASSVVINSNQPQHF.

In DNA, the CDR3 is TGCAGTGCCAGGCCACCTAGCGGGAGGGCCTACGAGCAGTACTTC. It specifies CSARPPSGRAYEQYF. V is TRBV20-1 and J is TRBJ2-7, with 12 positions matching TRBD2. With V trimmed by 6 bases and J by 2 bases, 8 bases remained unmatched. In germline, CDR1 is DFQATT, CDR2 SNEGSKA (reference sequence). The CDR3 has 15 amino acids.

Details on this clonotype: No DNA is shown, since the ends of the CDR3 on it are uncertain; the CDR3 is the one TCRdb lists. The chain is built from TRBV7-9 and TRBJ1-1. Germline CDR1 and CDR2: SEHNR and FQNEAQ (reference sequence). Termini included, the CDR3 measures 14 amino acids. The CDR3 is CASSSSRQNTEAFF.

There are many counts of this clonotype. The chain employs TRBV6-1 and TRBJ1-1; TRBD1 might be the D (5 bases). Germline lookup yields CDR1 MNHNS and CDR2 SASEGT. The germline V and J ends were trimmed by 5 bases and 2 bases, with 15 bases remaining between them. The CDR3 consists of 15 residues. The CDR3 spells CASSPEWGTNTEAFF. As DNA, the CDR3 is TGTGCCAGCAGTCCCGAGTGGGGCACAAACACTGAAGCTTTCTTT.

There are a few counts of this clonotype. The chain joins TRBV2 to TRBJ1-5; no firm D call. The CDR3 contains 16 residues. Germline values: CDR1 SNHLY, CDR2 FYNNEI. With 2 bases removed from V and 0 bases from J, the gap between germline ends came to 11 bases. The DNA of the CDR3 is TGTGCCAGCAGTGAAAGAGGGCTTTATAGCAATCAGCCCCAGCATTTT. It yields the protein CASSERGLYSNQPQHF.

This clonotype was recorded at least ten times. The CDR3 DNA reads TGTGCCAGCAGTTACGGGGGGACTGACGGGGAGCAGTACTTC. Protein product: CASSYGGTDGEQYF. This chain connects TRBV6-5 to TRBJ2-7; a possible D gene is TRBD2 (6 bases). This CDR3 contains 14 residues. V lost 2 bases to trimming and J lost 7 bases, with 15 bases between them. Germline V gives CDR1 MNHEY, CDR2 SVGAGI.

V gene TRBV11-2 combines with J gene TRBJ2-3; TRBD1 might be the D (6 bases). Germline V CDR1 and CDR2: SGHAT, FQNNGV. The V and J ends lost 1 base and 1 base respectively, with 12 bases between them. CDR3 size: 16 residues. The CDR3: CASSLGPGVGTDTQYF. CDR3 DNA sequence: TGTGCCAGCAGCTTAGGACCAGGGGTCGGCACAGATACGCAGTATTTT.

This clonotype has ten or more counts. V is TRBV7-2 and J is TRBJ2-1, with D perhaps being TRBD1 or TRBD2 (6 bases each). The CDR3 extends over 15 amino acids. From germline, CDR1 is SGHTA and CDR2 FQGNSA. V dropped 5 bases and J dropped 4 bases, with 15 bases sitting between them. As DNA, the CDR3 is TGTGCCAGCAGCCTCGAGATAGGGGGGTACAATGAGCAGTTCTTC. Protein sequence: CASSLEIGGYNEQFF.

This clonotype was picked up a small number of times. CDR3: CASKRVGVEQYF. The CDR3 DNA is TGTGCCAGCAAAAGGGTGGGGGTCGAGCAGTACTTC. The chain combines TRBV6-6 with TRBJ2-7; D is possibly TRBD1 or TRBD2 (5 bases each). Germline CDR1 and CDR2: MNHNY and SVGAGI (reference sequence). V was cut by 7 bases and J by 6 bases, with 13 bases left in between. The CDR3 runs to 12 residues.

In the case of this clonotype: This may stem from a read error, because a much larger clone lies one nucleotide away. V gene TRBV15 combines with J gene TRBJ1-1, with D unresolved. CDR3 length: 15 amino acids. Trimming shortened V by 1 base and J by 4 bases, and 13 bases separated the two germline ends. Germline V gives CDR1 LNHNV, CDR2 YYDKDF (reference sequence). This CDR3 reads CATSRVIKRSTEAFF. CDR3 DNA: TGTGCCACCAGCAGAGTTATTAAGCGGAGCACTGAAGCTTTCTTT.

This clonotype was seen only a few times. The CDR3: CASSATSGGLGNEQFF. The CDR3 coding sequence is TGTGCCAGCAGCGCGACTAGCGGGGGTTTGGGCAATGAGCAGTTCTTC. The V call is TRBV11-3, the J call TRBJ2-1; TRBD2 matches 12 bases. V was pared by 5 bases and J by 6 bases, with 8 bases of the junction left unmatched. This CDR3 is 16 amino acids long. The germline V gene has CDR1 SGHNT and CDR2 YENEEA.

The rearrangement links TRBV7-7 to TRBJ2-7; tentative D call: TRBD2 (5 bases). The CDR3 has 14 residues. The ends were cut back, 1 base at V and 4 bases at J, with 11 bases in the middle. CDR1 is SSHAT and CDR2 is FNYEAQ in the germline V gene (reference sequence). CDR3 amino acids: CASSLDPEGYEQYF. The CDR3 DNA is TGTGCCAGCAGCTTAGATCCAGAGGGATACGAGCAGTACTTC. The full variable domain, with the rest looked up from reference TRBV7-7 and TRBJ2-7, is GAGVSQSPRYKVTKRGQDVTLRCDPISSHATLYWYQQALGQGPEFLTYFNYEAQPDKSGLPSDRFSAERPEGSISTLTIQRTEQRDSAMYRCASSLDPEGYEQYFGPGTRLTVT.

This clonotype was recorded many times. The chain recombines TRBV5-5 with TRBJ2-7, with 13 bases lining up with TRBD2. Germline CDR1 is SGHKS and CDR2 is YYEKEE (reference sequence). The CDR3 is 16 residues long. Unmatched junction bases numbered 7, after V lost 4 bases and J lost 3 bases. The CDR3 sequence is CASSQRTSGRNYEQYF. The CDR3 nucleotides read TGTGCCAGCAGCCAAAGGACTAGCGGGAGAAACTACGAGCAGTACTTC.

In its sample, this clonotype was seen many times. In DNA form, the CDR3 reads TGTGCCAGCAGCATAAATCGGGGGGGACCTCCGGGAGGCCCCAATGAGCAGTTCTTC. The encoded protein is CASSINRGGPPGGPNEQFF. This rearrangement joins TRBV9 to TRBJ2-1; 8 bases agree with TRBD2. Germline V gene lookup returns CDR1 SGDLS and CDR2 YYNGEE. The junction had 21 bases not matched to a gene; V was cut back by 4 bases and J by 6 bases. CDR3 length: 19 amino acids.

J is TRBJ2-7 and V is TRBV7-2, with D possibly matching TRBD2 (7 bases). Trimming pared 0 bases from V and 7 bases from J, leaving 16 bases between. Per the germline V gene, CDR1 is SGHTA and CDR2 is FQGNSA. This CDR3 is built from 15 residues. CDR3 DNA: TGTGCCAGCAGCTTAGCCCTTCGGGGGGCGGGAGAGCAGTACTTC. Protein product: CASSLALRGAGEQYF.

V and J are TRBV6-1 and TRBJ1-1; no clear D. The ends were cut back, 3 bases at V and 0 bases at J, with 5 bases in the middle. In germline, CDR1 is MNHNS, CDR2 SASEGT. The CDR3 covers 13 residues. CDR3 residues: CASSDLVNTEAFF. For the CDR3, the DNA is TGTGCCAGCAGTGATCTTGTGAACACTGAAGCTTTCTTT.

This clonotype occurred many times. The chain joins TRBV3-1 to TRBJ1-6; D not resolved. V was trimmed by 4 bases and J by 6 bases, leaving 10 bases between them. The germline gives CDR1 LGHDT, CDR2 YNNKEL (reference sequence). The CDR3 runs to 14 residues. CDR3 nucleotide sequence: TGTGCCAGCAGCCCCATCGGGAGTAATTCACCCCTCCACTTT. It translates to CASSPIGSNSPLHF.

This clonotype has a count of ten or more. The rearrangement joins TRBV6-1 to TRBJ2-2; 9 bases map to TRBD2. The germline V gene encodes CDR1 MNHNS and CDR2 SASEGT. The ends lost 5 bases at V and 7 bases at J; junction bases unmatched: 11. The length of the CDR3 is 16 residues. CDR3 coding DNA: TGTGCCAGCAGTTACCGACCGGGACTAGCAGGCGGGGAGCTGTTTTTT. Protein: CASSYRPGLAGGELFF.

This clonotype was seen more than once but under ten times. The V gene is TRBV13, the J gene TRBJ2-7; 13 bases are a match to TRBD2. V shed 5 bases, J shed 0 bases, and the junction held 10 bases outside the gene matches. The CDR3 consists of 18 residues. Germline CDR1 PRHDT, CDR2 FYEKMQ (reference sequence). The CDR3 reads CASSRLAGGAGDSYEQYF. CDR3 bases: TGTGCCAGCAGCCGACTAGCGGGAGGCGCCGGGGACTCCTACGAGCAGTACTTC.

For this clonotype: A read error may explain this, as a much larger clone is one base away. V usage is TRBV6-2 or TRBV6-3 and J usage is TRBJ2-1; 7 bases line up with TRBD2. Per the germline V gene, CDR1 is MNHEY and CDR2 is SVGEGT. The CDR3 is 15 amino acids. J gave up 9 bases and V 5 bases, and 13 bases lay outside the gene matches. CDR3 in DNA: TGTGCCAGCAGTGCCATGGGCCGGGAGGTGGGTGAGCAGTTCTTC. Protein: CASSAMGREVGEQFF.

The genes are TRBV4-1 and TRBJ2-1; TRBD2 aligns across 14 bases. The CDR3 loop spans 16 amino acids. Looked up from germline, CDR1 is MGHRA and CDR2 is YSYEKL. Germline trimming cut 2 bases from V and 9 bases from J; bases unmatched to any gene: 6. The CDR3 region has the DNA TGCGCCAGCAGCCAATTGGGACTAGCGGGAGATTGTGAGCAGTTCTTC. Protein: CASSQLGLAGDCEQFF.

This clonotype has only a few counts. The rearrangement links TRBV24-1 to TRBJ2-1; D is ambiguous. Looked up from germline, CDR1 is KGHDR and CDR2 is SFDVKD. Deletions cut 3 bases from V and 6 bases from J, with 11 bases between. CDR3 size: 14 residues. The CDR3 DNA sequence: TGTGCCACCAGTGATAGGGCCAGGACCAATGAGCAGTTCTTC. Encoded protein: CATSDRARTNEQFF.

The sample holds a few counts of this clonotype. The chain employs TRBV11-2 and TRBJ2-1; the match to TRBD2 covers 8 bases. V dropped 6 bases and J dropped 6; count of bases not matched to a gene: 13. The CDR3 sequence is 16 residues long. Germline values: CDR1 SGHAT, CDR2 FQNNGV. The DNA for the CDR3 is TGTGCCAGCAGGCAAATCGCAGGGACTAGTTTCAATGAGCAGTTCTTC. This gives the protein CASRQIAGTSFNEQFF.

The chain joins TRBV6-5 to TRBJ2-3; D remains ambiguous. Germline-derived CDR1 and CDR2 are MNHEY and SVGAGI. The CDR3 runs 13 residues. The V gene lost 6 bases and the J gene lost 2 bases, with 9 bases spanning the gap. CDR3 coding DNA: TGTGCCAGCAGGTTAGACATCACAGATACGCAGTATTTT. It specifies CASRLDITDTQYF.

This clonotype has only one observation. This sequence joins TRBV4-1 and TRBJ1-1, with TRBD1 as a possible D gene (5 bases). Germline CDR1 and CDR2: MGHRA and YSYEKL. V was shortened by 0 bases and J by 0 bases, with 11 bases between the two germline ends. The CDR3 runs 16 residues. The CDR3 DNA reads as TGCGCCAGCAGCCAAGAGGGGGTGACCTTGAACACTGAAGCTTTCTTT. This gives the protein CASSQEGVTLNTEAFF.

This clonotype was found many times. The rearrangement uses TRBV20-1 and TRBJ2-7; D is possibly TRBD2 (6 bases). Germline CDR1 DFQATT, CDR2 SNEGSKA (reference sequence). V lost 0 bases to trimming and J lost 8 bases, with 14 bases between them. The CDR3 is 13 amino acids. The CDR3 loop reads CSARDARDPQQYF. CDR3 coding DNA: TGCAGTGCTAGAGATGCGCGGGATCCGCAGCAGTACTTC.

This clonotype was picked up many times. The chain combines TRBV29-1 with TRBJ2-1; D is perhaps TRBD1 (6 bases). The CDR3 has 14 residues. CDR1 is SQVTM and CDR2 is ANQGSEA in the germline V gene. V lost 1 base, J lost 6 bases, and 13 bases lay in between. The CDR3 sequence: CSVEGRTVVNEQFF. In DNA, the CDR3 is TGCAGCGTTGAAGGTCGGACAGTCGTCAATGAGCAGTTCTTC.

This clonotype appeared a single time. A much larger clone is a single base away; this may be a read error. The CDR3 ends on some other residue instead of the conserved phenylalanine or tryptophan, so this is likely a read error. The chain couples TRBV15 to TRBJ2-7, with 7 bases matching TRBD2. Germline CDR1 and CDR2: LNHNV and YYDKDF (reference sequence). The ends lost 1 base at V and 0 bases at J; junction bases unmatched: 6. The CDR3 is made up of 16 amino acids. The CDR3 here is CATSRVLTSASYEQYC. CDR3 DNA sequence: TGTGCCACCAGCAGAGTATTAACTAGCGCCTCCTACGAGCAGTACTGC.

This clonotype occurred many times. The chain has TRBV28 and TRBJ1-5; D might be TRBD1 (5 bases). The germline V gene has CDR1 MDHEN and CDR2 SYDVKM. V was pared by 3 bases and J by 7 bases, with 22 bases between. CDR3 size: 17 residues. The chain's CDR3 is CASSFGGTYGVGQPQHF. The DNA of the CDR3 is TGTGCCAGCAGTTTTGGGGGAACCTACGGGGTAGGCCAGCCCCAGCATTTT.